This is a list of T cell receptor beta chains from one sample in a study of blood T cells in healthy people across ages. MiXCR, run by TCRdb on the 5' RACE reads, gives a single entry per CDR3 protein. The sample has around 900,000 distinct CDR3 sequences, more than 25% seen once. Material: blood. The receptor set was obtained from a woman older than 75 in good health. CDR3s include the opening cysteine and the closing phenylalanine or tryptophan. Fields, in order: D gene, J gene, V gene, clone size, CDR3 protein, CDR3 DNA. The D gene is left open where the match is weak. Not all rows give a size; the values are once, few, many and, for expanded clones, a class.

- TRBJ1-2 TRBV6-5 many CASKSEPNYGYTF TGTGCCAGCAAATCAGAGCCTAACTATGGCTACACCTTC
TRBD1 TRBJ1-4 TRBV7-9 - CATAREGQSNEKLFF TGTGCCACAGCCCGGGAGGGACAGAGCAATGAAAAACTGTTTTTT
- TRBJ2-1 TRBV7-6 few CASSLEGTYNEQFF TGTGCCAGCAGCTTAGAGGGCACGTACAATGAGCAGTTCTTC
- TRBJ1-4 TRBV20-1 many CSATRGGRIEKLFF TGCAGTGCTACTAGAGGGGGTCGAATCGAAAAACTGTTTTTT
- TRBJ1-5 TRBV20-1 many CSASRPGGPQHF TGCAGTGCTAGTCGGCCGGGAGGGCCCCAGCATTTT
TRBD2 TRBJ2-6 TRBV27 once CASSSFGTSRRWGANVLTF TGTGCCAGCAGTTCCTTTGGGACTAGCAGGCGCTGGGGGGCCAACGTCCTGACTTTC
- TRBJ2-6 TRBV29-1 few CSASLGSGANVLTF TGCAGCGCCTCCCTAGGGTCTGGGGCCAACGTCCTGACTTTC
TRBD2 TRBJ2-1 TRBV11-2 many CASSFQRGPRDEQFF TGTGCCAGCAGTTTCCAGCGGGGGCCCCGGGATGAGCAGTTCTTC
- TRBJ2-3 TRBV11-1 - CASSPGHQVLYTQYF TGTGCCAGCAGCCCGGGACATCAGGTCCTTTATACGCAGTATTTT
TRBD2 TRBJ2-5 TRBV6-5 - CASSYPPGTSGSQGETQYF TGTGCCAGCAGTTACCCCCCGGGGACTAGCGGTTCCCAGGGGGAGACCCAGTACTTC
- TRBJ1-6 TRBV20-1 - CSARVENNSPLHF TGCAGTGCTAGGGTAGAAAATAATTCACCCCTCCACTTT
- TRBJ1-5 TRBV28 few CASSLGEDQPQHF TGTGCCAGCAGTCTAGGGGAGGACCAGCCCCAGCATTTT